This TCR beta chain was identified during a study of T cells in Graves' hyperthyroidism and ophthalmopathy. This clonotype was seen at least ten times. V was trimmed by 5 bases and J by 0 bases, leaving 16 bases between them. This CDR3 comprises 17 residues. The TCR beta CDR3 regions underwent amplification using RNA transcripts as the source. HTBI primers drove first-round RT-PCR of the TCR CDR3. TCRdb re-analysed the multiplex PCR reads in MiXCR, keeping a single row per CDR3 protein. The sample comprises about 570,000 distinct CDR3 sequences, 46% of which are singletons, and 15% to 20% rests with the top ten.

The TCR originated in an adult woman with Graves' disease, either hyperthyroidism or ophthalmopathy (not recorded which). Sequences were obtained from peripheral blood or thyroid tissue (not recorded which). J is TRBJ2-2 and V is TRBV12-3 or TRBV12-4, with unresolved D. The CDR3 region has the DNA TGTGCCAGCAGTCGACCGGTTTTTCGGTCGAACACCGGGGAGCTGTTTTTT. This encodes CASSRPVFRSNTGELFF.